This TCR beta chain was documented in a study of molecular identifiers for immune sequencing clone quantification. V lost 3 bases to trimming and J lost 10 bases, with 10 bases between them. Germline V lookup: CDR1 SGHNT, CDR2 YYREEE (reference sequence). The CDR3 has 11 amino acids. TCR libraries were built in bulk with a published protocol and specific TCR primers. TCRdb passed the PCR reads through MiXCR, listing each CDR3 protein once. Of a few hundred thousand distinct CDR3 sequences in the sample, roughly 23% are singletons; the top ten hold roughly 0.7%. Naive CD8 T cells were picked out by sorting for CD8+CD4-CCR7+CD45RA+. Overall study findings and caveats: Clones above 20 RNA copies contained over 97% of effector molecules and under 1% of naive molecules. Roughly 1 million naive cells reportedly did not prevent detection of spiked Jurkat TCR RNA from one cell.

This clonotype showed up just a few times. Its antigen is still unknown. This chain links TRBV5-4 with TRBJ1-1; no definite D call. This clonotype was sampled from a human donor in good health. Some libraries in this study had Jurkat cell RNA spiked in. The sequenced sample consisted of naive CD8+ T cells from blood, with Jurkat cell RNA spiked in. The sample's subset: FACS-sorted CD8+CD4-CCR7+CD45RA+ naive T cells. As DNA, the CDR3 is TGTGCCAGCAGCTCCCAAGACGTAGCTTTCTTT. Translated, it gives CASSSQDVAFF.